This TCR beta chain was identified during a study of blood T cell repertoires in COVID-19. Overall study: The United States, Italy and Spain provided the acute and convalescent COVID-19 samples. T cells, B-cell-depleted T cells, or PBMCs provided the cDNA or gDNA that served as material.

Original handling: It was from reference gene primer amplification that nucleated cell counts were estimated. The protocol was immunoSEQ multiplex PCR, while the TCRdb copy is restricted to in-frame clones and leaves out a portion. V and J calls and clone size come straight from that table; D and trimming were deduced from the DNA. The sample includes hundreds of thousands of clones, about 91% of them seen just once. Germline-derived CDR1 and CDR2 are MDHEN and SYDVKM. Between the trimmed V and J ends, which lost 8 bases and 2 bases, there was a span of 13 bases. The CDR3 has 13 residues. The sequenced material came from peripheral blood. The receptor comes from a woman aged 55 to 70 with acute or convalescent COVID-19. V is TRBV28 and J is TRBJ2-7; D may be TRBD1 (5 bases). CDR3 in amino acids: CASLTGTTYEQYF. In DNA, the CDR3 is TGTGCCAGCCTTACAGGAACGACCTACGAGCAGTACTTC. The whole variable domain, remainder taken from reference TRBV28 and TRBJ2-7, is DVKVTQSSRYLVKRTGEKVFLECVQDMDHENMFWYRQDPGLGLRLIYFSYDVKMKEKGDIPEGYSVSREKKERFSLILESASTNQTSMYLCASLTGTTYEQYFGPGTRLTVT.